This TCR beta chain stems from a study of blood T cell repertoires in COVID-19. Study details: COVID-19 samples collected from the United States, Italy and Spain covered acute and convalescent phases. PBMCs, B-cell-depleted T cells, or T cells were the source of the cDNA or gDNA that made up the material.

In germline, CDR1 is MNHEY, CDR2 SVGAGI. The CDR3 sequence is 14 residues long. The ends lost 3 bases at V and 8 bases at J; junction bases unmatched: 6. Authors' analysis steps: Estimation of nucleated cell counts was performed using reference gene primer amplification. The assay was immunoSEQ multiplex PCR, and TCRdb's table has in-frame clones only and misses some. That table gives V, J and clone size, and the DNA gave D and trimming. Here the sample spans a few hundred thousand clones, around four fifths being singletons. The chain uses TRBV6-5 and TRBJ1-2, with 10 bases matching TRBD1. The source is a woman aged 45-65 years with active or convalescent COVID-19. The sample was peripheral blood. CDR3 region: CASSYAGTGEGYTF. The CDR3 DNA follows: TGTGCCAGCAGTTATGCGGGGACAGGGGAAGGCTACACCTTC.